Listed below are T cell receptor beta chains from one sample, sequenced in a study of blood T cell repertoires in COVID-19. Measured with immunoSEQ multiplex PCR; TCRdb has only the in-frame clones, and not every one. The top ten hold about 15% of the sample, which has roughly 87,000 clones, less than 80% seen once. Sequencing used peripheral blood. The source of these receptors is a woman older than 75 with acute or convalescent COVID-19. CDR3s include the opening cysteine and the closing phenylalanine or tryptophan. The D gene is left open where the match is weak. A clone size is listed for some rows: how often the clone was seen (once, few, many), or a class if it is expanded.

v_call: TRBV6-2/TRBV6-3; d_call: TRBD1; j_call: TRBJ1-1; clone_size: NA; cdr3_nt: TGTGCCAGCAGTTACATAGGACAGGCGGGTGAAGCTTTCTTT; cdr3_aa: CASSYIGQAGEAFF
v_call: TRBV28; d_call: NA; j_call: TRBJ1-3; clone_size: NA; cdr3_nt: TGTGCCAGCAGTCTCACATTAGGAGGCTCTGGAAACACCATATATTTT; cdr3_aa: CASSLTLGGSGNTIYF
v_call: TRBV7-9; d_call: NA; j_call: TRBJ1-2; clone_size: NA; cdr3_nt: TGTGCCAGCAGCTTAGAGGGGGATTTCTATGGCTACACCTTC; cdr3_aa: CASSLEGDFYGYTF
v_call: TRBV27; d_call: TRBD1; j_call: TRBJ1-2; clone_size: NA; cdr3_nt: TGTGCCAGCAGTTTATGGACAGGGGGTGGTGGCTACACCTTC; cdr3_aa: CASSLWTGGGGYTF
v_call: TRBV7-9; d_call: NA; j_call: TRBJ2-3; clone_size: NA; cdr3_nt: TGTGCCAGCAGTCTAGTTCGCGTTAGCACAGATACGCAGTATTTT; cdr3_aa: CASSLVRVSTDTQYF
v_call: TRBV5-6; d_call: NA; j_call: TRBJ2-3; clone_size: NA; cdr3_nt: TGTGCCAGCAGCTTGTTGAGGAGCACAGATACGCAGTATTTT; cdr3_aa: CASSLLRSTDTQYF
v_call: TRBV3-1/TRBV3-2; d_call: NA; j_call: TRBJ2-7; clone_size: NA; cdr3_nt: TGTGCCAGCAGCCAAGATCCGACACTTCCCTACGAGCAGTACTTC; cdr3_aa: CASSQDPTLPYEQYF
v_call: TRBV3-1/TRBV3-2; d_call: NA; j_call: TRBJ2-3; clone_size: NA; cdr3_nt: TGTGCCAGCAGCCAAGTTGTGGGGGGGCCCCCAGATACGCAGTATTTT; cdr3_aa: CASSQVVGGPPDTQYF
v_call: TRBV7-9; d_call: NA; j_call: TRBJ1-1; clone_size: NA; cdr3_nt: TGTGCCAGCAGCTCGGATCTGTATAGCTGGAACACTGAAGCTTTCTTT; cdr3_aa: CASSSDLYSWNTEAFF
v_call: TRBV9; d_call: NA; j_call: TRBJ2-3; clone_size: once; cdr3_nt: TGTGCCAGCAGCAGTAGCAAAAGCACAGATACGCAGTATTTT; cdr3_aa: CASSSSKSTDTQYF
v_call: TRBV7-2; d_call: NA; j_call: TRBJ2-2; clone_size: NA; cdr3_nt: TGTGCCAGCAGCTTCATAGCTTCCGGGGAGCTGTTTTTT; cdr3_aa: CASSFIASGELFF
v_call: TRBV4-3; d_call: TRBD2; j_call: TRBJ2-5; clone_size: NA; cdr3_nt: TGCGCCAGCAGCCAATTTAGCGGGTGGGCCCAGTACTTC; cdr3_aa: CASSQFSGWAQYF
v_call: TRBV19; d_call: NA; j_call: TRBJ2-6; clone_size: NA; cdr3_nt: TGTGCCAGTAGTGTGACACAGTACTCTGGGGCCAACGTCCTGACTTTC; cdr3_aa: CASSVTQYSGANVLTF
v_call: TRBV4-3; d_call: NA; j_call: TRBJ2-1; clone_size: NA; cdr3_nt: TGCGCCAGCAGCCAAGTCAACCAGTACAATGAGCAGTTCTTC; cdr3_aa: CASSQVNQYNEQFF
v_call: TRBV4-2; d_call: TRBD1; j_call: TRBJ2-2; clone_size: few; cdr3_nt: TGTGCCAGCAGCCAAGAAACAGGGGGCACCGGGGAGCTGTTTTTT; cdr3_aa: CASSQETGGTGELFF
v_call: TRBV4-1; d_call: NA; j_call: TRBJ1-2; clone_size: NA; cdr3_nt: TGCGCCAGCAGCTCTGGCGGGGCGGTGCCTGGCTACACCTTC; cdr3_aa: CASSSGGAVPGYTF
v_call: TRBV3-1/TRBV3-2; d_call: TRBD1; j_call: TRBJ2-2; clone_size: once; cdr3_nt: TGTGCCAGCAGCCAAGATGGGACAGGGACGGACACCGGGGAGCTGTTTTTT; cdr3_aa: CASSQDGTGTDTGELFF
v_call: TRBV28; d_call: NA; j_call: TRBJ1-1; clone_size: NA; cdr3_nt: TGTGCCAGCAGCCAGGGATGGTTTGCTGAAGCTTTCTTT; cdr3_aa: CASSQGWFAEAFF
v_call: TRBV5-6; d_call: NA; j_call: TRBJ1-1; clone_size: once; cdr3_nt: TGTGCCAGCAGCCGTCAAGGCGGGCGGGGCACTGAAGCTTTCTTT; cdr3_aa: CASSRQGGRGTEAFF
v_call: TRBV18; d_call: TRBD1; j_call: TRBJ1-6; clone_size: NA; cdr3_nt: TGTGCCAGCTCACCACGAGGACAGGGTGACTACTCACCCCTCCACTTT; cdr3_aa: CASSPRGQGDYSPLHF
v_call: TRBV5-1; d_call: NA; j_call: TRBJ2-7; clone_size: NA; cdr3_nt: TGCGCCAGCAGCTTGGCGGGGGACAGTCCATTCTACGAGCAGTACTTC; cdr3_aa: CASSLAGDSPFYEQYF
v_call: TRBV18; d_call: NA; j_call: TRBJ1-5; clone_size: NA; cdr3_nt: TGTGCCAGCACCATTGGCAGCAATCAGCCCCAGCATTTT; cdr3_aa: CASTIGSNQPQHF
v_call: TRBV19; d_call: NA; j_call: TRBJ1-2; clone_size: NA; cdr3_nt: TGTGCCACAAGCGGTCAAGATTCGGGGGGCTACACCTTC; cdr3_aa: CATSGQDSGGYTF
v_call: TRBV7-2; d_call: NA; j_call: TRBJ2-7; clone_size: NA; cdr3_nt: TGTGCCAGCAGCCAGACGGGGTACGAGCAGTACTTC; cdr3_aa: CASSQTGYEQYF
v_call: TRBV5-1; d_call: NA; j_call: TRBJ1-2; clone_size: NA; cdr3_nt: TGCGCCAGCAGCTTGGGACAAGAAATTAACTATGGCTACACCTTC; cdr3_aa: CASSLGQEINYGYTF
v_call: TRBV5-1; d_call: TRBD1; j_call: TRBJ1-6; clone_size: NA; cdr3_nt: TGCGCCAGCCGAGAGCAGGGGGGTTCACCCCTCCACTTT; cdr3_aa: CASREQGGSPLHF
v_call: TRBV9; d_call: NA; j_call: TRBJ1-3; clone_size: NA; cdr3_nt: TGTGCCAGCAGCGTAGCGGGGTCTGGAAACACCATATATTTT; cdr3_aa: CASSVAGSGNTIYF
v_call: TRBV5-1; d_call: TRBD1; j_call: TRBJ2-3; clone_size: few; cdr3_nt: TGCGCCAGCAGCTTGGCTTACCAGGGGGAAGGGCAGTATTTT; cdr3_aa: CASSLAYQGEGQYF
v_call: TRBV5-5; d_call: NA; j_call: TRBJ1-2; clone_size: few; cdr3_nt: TGTGCCAGCAGCTTGGTAAGGCAGGTGGATGGCTACACCTTC; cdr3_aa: CASSLVRQVDGYTF
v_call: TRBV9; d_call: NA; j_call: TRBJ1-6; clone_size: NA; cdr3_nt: TGTGCCAGCAGCGTAGGACAGCAGTATTCACCCCTCCACTTT; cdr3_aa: CASSVGQQYSPLHF
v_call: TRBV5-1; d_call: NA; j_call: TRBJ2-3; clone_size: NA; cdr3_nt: TGCGCCAGCAGCCCCGGGACTCCCACAGATACGCAGTATTTT; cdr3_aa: CASSPGTPTDTQYF
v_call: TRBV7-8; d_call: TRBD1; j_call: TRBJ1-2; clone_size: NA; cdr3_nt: TGTGCCAGCAGCGGGCAGGGGGCGCGGGGCTACACCTTC; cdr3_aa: CASSGQGARGYTF
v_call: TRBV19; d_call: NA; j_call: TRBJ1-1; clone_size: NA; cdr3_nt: TGTGCCAGTAGTATATACGGAAGGGGCATAATAGGGAACACTGAAGCTTTCTTT; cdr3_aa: CASSIYGRGIIGNTEAFF
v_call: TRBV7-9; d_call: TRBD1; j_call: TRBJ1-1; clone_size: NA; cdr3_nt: TGTGCCAGCAGCACCGGCGGGACAGGGGCGAACACTGAAGCTTTCTTT; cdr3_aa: CASSTGGTGANTEAFF
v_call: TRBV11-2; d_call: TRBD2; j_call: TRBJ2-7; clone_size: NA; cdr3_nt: TGTGCCAGCAGCCTAAGCGGGGGGGGCGGTTACGAGCAGTACTTC; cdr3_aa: CASSLSGGGGYEQYF
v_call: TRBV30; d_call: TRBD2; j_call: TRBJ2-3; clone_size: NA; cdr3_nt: TGTGCCTGGAACCCAGCGGGGGGGCCGGGGGATACGCAGTATTTT; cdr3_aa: CAWNPAGGPGDTQYF
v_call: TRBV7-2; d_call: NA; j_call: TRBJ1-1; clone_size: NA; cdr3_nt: TGTGCCAGCAGCTTAGACATCTCAAACACTGAAGCTTTCTTT; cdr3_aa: CASSLDISNTEAFF
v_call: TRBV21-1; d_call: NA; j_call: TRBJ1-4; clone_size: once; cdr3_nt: TGTGCCAGCAGCAAATGGGGCAGGGGGGTTAATGAAAAACTGTTTTTT; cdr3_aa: CASSKWGRGVNEKLFF
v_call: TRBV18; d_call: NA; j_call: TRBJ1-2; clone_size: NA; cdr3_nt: TGTGCCAGCTCACCACCGGGGCAGGGTTATGGCTACACCTTC; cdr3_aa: CASSPPGQGYGYTF
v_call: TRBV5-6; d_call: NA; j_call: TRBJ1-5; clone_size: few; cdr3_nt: TGTGCCAGCAGCTTGGGTCAGGGCTTGTATAGCAATCAGCCCCAGCATTTT; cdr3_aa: CASSLGQGLYSNQPQHF
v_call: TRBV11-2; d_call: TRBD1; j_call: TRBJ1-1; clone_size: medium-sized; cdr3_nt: TGTGCCAGCAGCTTAAGAGGGAGAGGACAGGCGATGAACACTGAAGCTTTCTTT; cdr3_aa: CASSLRGRGQAMNTEAFF
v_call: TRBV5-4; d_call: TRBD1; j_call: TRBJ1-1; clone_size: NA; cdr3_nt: TGTGCCAGCAGCGGGAACAGGGGGTGGGACACTGAAGCTTTCTTT; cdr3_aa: CASSGNRGWDTEAFF
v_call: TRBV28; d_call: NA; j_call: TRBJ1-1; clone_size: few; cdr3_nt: TGTGCCAGCAGTTTATTGCAGGCCAGGGGGAACACTGAAGCTTTCTTT; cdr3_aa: CASSLLQARGNTEAFF
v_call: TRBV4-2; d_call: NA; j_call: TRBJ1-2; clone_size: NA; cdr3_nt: TGTGCCACCCGGGGGTTCTTACCTAACTATGGCTACACCTTC; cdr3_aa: CATRGFLPNYGYTF
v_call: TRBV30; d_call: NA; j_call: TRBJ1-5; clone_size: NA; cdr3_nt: TGTGCCTGGAGTGTGAACAGGAATCAGCCCCAGCATTTT; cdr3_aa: CAWSVNRNQPQHF
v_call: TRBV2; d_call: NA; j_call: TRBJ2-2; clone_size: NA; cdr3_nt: TGTGCCAGCAGGAGGGGGGGCTCTGGCGGGGAGCTGTTTTTT; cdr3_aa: CASRRGGSGGELFF
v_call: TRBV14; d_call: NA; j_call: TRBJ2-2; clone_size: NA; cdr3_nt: TGTGCCAGCAGCCCCCGCCAGTCGGGTTTCACCGGGGAGCTGTTTTTT; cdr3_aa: CASSPRQSGFTGELFF
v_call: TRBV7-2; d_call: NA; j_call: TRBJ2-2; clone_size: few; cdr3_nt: TGTGCCAGCAGCTGGGGACTTCTCGGGGAGCTGTTTTTT; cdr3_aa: CASSWGLLGELFF
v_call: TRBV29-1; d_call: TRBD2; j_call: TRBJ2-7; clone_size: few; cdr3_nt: TGCAGCGTTGAGAAGGGGAGGGCCGAGCAGTACTTC; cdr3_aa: CSVEKGRAEQYF
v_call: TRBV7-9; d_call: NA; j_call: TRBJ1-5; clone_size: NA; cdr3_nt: TGTGCCAGCAGCCCTAGCGGAGGGCGCAATCAGCCCCAGCATTTT; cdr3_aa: CASSPSGGRNQPQHF